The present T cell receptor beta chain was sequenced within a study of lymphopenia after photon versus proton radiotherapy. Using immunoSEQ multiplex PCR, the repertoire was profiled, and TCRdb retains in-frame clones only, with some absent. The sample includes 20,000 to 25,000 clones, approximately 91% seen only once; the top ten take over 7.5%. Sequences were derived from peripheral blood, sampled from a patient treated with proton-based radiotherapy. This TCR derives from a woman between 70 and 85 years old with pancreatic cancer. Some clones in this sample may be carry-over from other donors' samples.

CDR3 sequence (DNA): TGTGCCAGCAGCTTAGTCACTAGCGGGAGATTGGGTGAGCAGTTCTTC. Encoded protein: CASSLVTSGRLGEQFF. The V call is TRBV13, the J call TRBJ2-1, with 11 bases fitting TRBD2. The length of the CDR3 is 16 residues. Unmatched junction bases numbered 8, after V lost 1 base and J lost 9 bases. Germline loops: CDR1 PRHDT, CDR2 FYEKMQ (reference sequence).